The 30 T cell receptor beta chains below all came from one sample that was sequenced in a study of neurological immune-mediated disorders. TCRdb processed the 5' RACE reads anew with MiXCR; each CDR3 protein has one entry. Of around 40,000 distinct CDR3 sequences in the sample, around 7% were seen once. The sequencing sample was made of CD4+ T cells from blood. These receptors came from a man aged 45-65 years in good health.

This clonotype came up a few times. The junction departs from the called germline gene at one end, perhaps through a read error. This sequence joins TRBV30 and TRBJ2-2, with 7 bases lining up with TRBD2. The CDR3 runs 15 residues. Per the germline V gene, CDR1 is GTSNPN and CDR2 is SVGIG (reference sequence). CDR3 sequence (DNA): TGTGTCTGGAAAAGGGGAGGGACGAACACCGGGGAGCTGTTTTTT. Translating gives CVWKRGGTNTGELFF.

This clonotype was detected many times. The CDR3 DNA sequence: TGTGCCAGCAGCCCACCGACGGGAGGGGAGCAGTTCTTC. Its translation is CASSPPTGGEQFF. The chain is built from TRBV6-6 and TRBJ2-1; 8 positions match TRBD2. The germline V gene has CDR1 MNHNY and CDR2 SVGAGI (reference sequence). The CDR3 is 13 residues long. V gave up 6 bases and J gave up 10 bases; unmatched junction bases: 8.

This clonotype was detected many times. The CDR3 loop is CASSLDGGAPYEQYF. The CDR3 bases are TGTGCCAGCAGTTTAGACGGGGGGGCCCCCTACGAGCAGTACTTC. The genes are TRBV12-3 or TRBV12-4 and TRBJ2-7; the match to TRBD2 covers 8 bases. Trimming cost V 1 base and J 2 bases; bases outside gene matches: 4. The CDR3 spans 15 residues.

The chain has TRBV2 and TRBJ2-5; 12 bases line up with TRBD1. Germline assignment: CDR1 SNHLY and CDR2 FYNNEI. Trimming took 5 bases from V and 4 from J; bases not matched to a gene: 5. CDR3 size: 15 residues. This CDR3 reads CASSSGQGASETQYF. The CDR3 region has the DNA TGTGCCAGCAGTTCGGGACAGGGGGCCTCAGAGACCCAGTACTTC.

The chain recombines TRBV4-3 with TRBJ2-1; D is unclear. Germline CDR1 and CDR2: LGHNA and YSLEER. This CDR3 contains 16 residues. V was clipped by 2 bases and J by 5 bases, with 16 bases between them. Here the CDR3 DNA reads TGCGCCAGCAGCCAACTCGGGCCAGACGGAGACAATGAGCAGTTCTTC. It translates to CASSQLGPDGDNEQFF.

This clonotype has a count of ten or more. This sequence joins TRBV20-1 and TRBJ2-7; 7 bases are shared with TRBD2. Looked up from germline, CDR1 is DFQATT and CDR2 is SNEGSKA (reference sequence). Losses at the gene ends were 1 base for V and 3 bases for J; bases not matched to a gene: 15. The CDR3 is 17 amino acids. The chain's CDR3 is CSARAELATNKFYEQYF. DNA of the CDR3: TGCAGTGCTAGAGCAGAACTAGCGACAAATAAATTCTACGAGCAGTACTTC.

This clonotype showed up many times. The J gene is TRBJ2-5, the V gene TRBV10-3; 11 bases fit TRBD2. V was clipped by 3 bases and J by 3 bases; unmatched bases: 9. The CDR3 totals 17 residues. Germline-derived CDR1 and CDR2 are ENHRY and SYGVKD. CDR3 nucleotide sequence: TGTGCCATCAGTGACCTCCGTAGCGGGAGGGAGAAAGAGACCCAGTACTTC. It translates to CAISDLRSGREKETQYF.

The CDR3 reads CASSLSGGQETQYF. CDR3 nucleotides: TGTGCCAGCAGTTTATCCGGGGGGCAAGAGACCCAGTACTTC. The chain carries TRBV28 and TRBJ2-5; TRBD2 matches 7 bases. V shed 1 base, J shed 2 bases, and the junction held 1 base outside the gene matches. There are 14 residues in the CDR3. Germline V lookup: CDR1 MDHEN, CDR2 SYDVKM.

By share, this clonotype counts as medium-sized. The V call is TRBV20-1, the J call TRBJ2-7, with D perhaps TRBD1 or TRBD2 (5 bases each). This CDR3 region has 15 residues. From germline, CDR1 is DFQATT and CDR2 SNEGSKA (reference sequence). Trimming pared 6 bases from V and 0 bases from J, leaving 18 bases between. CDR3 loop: CSAEVPGASSYEQYF. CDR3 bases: TGCAGTGCAGAGGTTCCCGGGGCGAGCTCCTACGAGCAGTACTTC.

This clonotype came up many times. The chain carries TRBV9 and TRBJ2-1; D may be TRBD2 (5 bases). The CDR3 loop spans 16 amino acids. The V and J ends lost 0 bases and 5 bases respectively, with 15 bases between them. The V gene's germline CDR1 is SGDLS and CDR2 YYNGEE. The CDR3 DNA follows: TGTGCCAGCAGCGTAGGTGGCGGGTCCATCCACAATGAGCAGTTCTTC. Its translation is CASSVGGGSIHNEQFF.

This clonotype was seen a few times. The CDR3 DNA reads as TGTGCCAGCTCACTTAACCGGGACTACTTTACCGAGCAGTACTTC. This encodes CASSLNRDYFTEQYF. This rearrangement joins TRBV18 to TRBJ2-7; 7 bases map to TRBD2. Germline V gives CDR1 KGHSH, CDR2 LQKENI. This CDR3 has 15 amino acids. The ends lost 4 bases at V and 6 bases at J; junction bases unmatched: 12.

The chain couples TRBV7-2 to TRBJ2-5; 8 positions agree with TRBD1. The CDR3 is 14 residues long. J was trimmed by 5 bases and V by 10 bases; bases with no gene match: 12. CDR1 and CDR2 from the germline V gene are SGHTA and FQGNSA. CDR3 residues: CATSLQGARETQYF. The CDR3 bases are TGTGCCACCTCACTCCAGGGGGCTCGTGAGACCCAGTACTTC.

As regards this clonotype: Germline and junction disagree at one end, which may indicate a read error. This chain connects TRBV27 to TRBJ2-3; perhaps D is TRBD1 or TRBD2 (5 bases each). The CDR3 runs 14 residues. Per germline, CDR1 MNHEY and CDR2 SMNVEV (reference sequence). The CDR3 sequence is CTSSQGRRTDTQYF. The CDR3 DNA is TGTACCAGCAGCCAGGGCAGGAGGACAGATACGCAGTATTTT.

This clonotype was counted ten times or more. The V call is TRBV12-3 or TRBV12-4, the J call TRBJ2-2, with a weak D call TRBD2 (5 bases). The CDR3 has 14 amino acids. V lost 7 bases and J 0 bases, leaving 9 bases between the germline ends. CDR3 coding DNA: TGTGCCAGCAAGGTGGAGGCGAACACCGGGGAGCTGTTTTTT. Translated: CASKVEANTGELFF.

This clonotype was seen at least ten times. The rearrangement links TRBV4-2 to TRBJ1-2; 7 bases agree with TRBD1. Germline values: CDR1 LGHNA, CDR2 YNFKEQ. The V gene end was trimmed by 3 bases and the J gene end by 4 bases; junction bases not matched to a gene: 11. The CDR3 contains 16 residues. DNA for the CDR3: TGTGCCAGCAGCCATGTGACAGGGAAGGAATCCTATGGCTACACCTTC. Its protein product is CASSHVTGKESYGYTF.

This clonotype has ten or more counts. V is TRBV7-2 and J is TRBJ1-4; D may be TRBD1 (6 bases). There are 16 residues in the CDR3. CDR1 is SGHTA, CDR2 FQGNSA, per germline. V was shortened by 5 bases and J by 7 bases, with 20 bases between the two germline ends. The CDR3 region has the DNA TGTGCCAGCAGCCCACGTCGGGCAGGGGCAGGTGAAAAACTGTTTTTT. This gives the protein CASSPRRAGAGEKLFF.

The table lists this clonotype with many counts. This chain's CDR3 is CSARTSWGTNTGELFF. In DNA, the CDR3 is TGCAGTGCTAGGACCTCGTGGGGGACGAACACCGGGGAGCTGTTTTTT. The chain combines TRBV20-1 with TRBJ2-2, with D perhaps matching TRBD1 or TRBD2 (5 bases each). The CDR3 runs 16 residues. The V and J ends lost 3 bases and 0 bases respectively, with 14 bases between them. Germline-derived CDR1 and CDR2 are DFQATT and SNEGSKA (reference sequence).

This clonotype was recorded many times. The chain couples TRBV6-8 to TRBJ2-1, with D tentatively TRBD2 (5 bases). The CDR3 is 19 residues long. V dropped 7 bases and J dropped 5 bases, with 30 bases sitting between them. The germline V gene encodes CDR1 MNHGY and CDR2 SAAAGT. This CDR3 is CASIPPRGTAESGHNEQFF. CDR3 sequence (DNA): TGTGCCAGCATCCCACCCCGGGGAACCGCGGAAAGTGGCCACAATGAGCAGTTCTTC.

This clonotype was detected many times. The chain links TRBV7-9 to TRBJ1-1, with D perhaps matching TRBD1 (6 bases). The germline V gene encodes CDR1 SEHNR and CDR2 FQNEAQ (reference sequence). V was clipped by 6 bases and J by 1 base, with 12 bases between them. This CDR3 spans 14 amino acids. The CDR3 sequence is CASSSGTPNTEAFF. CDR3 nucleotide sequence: TGTGCCAGCAGTTCGGGGACACCGAACACTGAAGCTTTCTTT.

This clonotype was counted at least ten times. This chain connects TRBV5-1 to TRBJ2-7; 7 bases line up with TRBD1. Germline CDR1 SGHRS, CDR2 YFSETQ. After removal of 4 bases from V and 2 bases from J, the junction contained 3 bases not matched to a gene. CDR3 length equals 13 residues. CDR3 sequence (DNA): TGCGCCAGCAGCCCGGACAGGCCCTACGAGCAGTACTTC. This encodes CASSPDRPYEQYF.

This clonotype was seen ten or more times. The DNA of the CDR3 is TGTGCCATCGGGCGGGAGGAGGTCTGGAATGAGCAGTTCTTC. Its translation is CAIGREEVWNEQFF. The rearrangement joins TRBV10-3 to TRBJ2-1; TRBD2 matches at 8 bases. After removal of 8 bases from V and 7 bases from J, the junction contained 10 bases not matched to a gene. This CDR3 is built from 14 residues. CDR1 and CDR2 from the germline V gene are ENHRY and SYGVKD.

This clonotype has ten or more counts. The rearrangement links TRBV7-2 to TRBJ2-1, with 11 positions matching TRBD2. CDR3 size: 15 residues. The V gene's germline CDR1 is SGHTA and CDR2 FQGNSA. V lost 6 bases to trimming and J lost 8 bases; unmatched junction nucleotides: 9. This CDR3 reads CASSPGTSGFDEQFF. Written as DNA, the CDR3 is TGTGCCAGCAGTCCCGGGACTAGCGGCTTCGATGAGCAGTTCTTC.

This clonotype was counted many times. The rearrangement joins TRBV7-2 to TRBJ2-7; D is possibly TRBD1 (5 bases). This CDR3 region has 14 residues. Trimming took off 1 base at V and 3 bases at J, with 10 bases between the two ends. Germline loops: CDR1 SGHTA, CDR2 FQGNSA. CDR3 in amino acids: CASSLGRQIYEQYF. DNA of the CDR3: TGTGCCAGCAGCTTAGGGAGACAGATCTACGAGCAGTACTTC.

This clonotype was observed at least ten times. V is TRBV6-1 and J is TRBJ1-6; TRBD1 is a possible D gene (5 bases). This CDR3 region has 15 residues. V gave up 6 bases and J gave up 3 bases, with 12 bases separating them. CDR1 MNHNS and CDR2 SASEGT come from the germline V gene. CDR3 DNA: TGTGCCAGCAGAAGGGACCCCCTCTATAATTCACCCCTCCACTTT. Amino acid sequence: CASRRDPLYNSPLHF.

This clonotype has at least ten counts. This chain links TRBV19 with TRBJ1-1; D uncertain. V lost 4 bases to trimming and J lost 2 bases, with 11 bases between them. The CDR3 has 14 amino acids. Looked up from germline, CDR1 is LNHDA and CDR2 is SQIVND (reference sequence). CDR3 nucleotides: TGTGCCAGTAGTAACCCGGGAAGAAACACTGAAGCTTTCTTT. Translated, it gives CASSNPGRNTEAFF. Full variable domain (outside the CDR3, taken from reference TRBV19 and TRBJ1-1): DGGITQSPKYLFRKEGQNVTLSCEQNLNHDAMYWYRQDPGQGLRLIYYSQIVNDFQKGDIAEGYSVSREKKESFPLTVTSAQKNPTAFYLCASSNPGRNTEAFFGQGTRLTVV.

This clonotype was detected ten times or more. CDR3 region: CASSLEGLGIEQFF. The CDR3 DNA reads as TGTGCCAGCAGCTTAGAGGGACTAGGAATCGAGCAGTTCTTC. This sequence joins TRBV7-8 and TRBJ2-1; 8 positions agree with TRBD2. J gave up 10 bases and V 1 base, and 6 bases lay outside the gene matches. The germline V gene encodes CDR1 SGHVS and CDR2 FQNEAQ. CDR3 size: 14 residues.

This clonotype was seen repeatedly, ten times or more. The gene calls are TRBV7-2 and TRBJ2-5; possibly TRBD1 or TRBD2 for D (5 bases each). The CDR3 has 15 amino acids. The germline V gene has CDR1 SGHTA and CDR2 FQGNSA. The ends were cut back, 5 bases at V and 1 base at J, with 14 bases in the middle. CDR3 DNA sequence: TGTGCCAGCAGCCCCCGGGGCGGAGTCCAAGAGACCCAGTACTTC. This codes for CASSPRGGVQETQYF.

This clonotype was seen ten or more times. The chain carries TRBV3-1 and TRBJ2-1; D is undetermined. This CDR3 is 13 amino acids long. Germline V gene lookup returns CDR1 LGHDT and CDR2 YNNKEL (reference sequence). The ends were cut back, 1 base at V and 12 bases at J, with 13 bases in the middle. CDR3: CASSQVRQGPQFF. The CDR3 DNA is TGTGCCAGCAGCCAAGTGCGGCAAGGCCCGCAGTTCTTC.

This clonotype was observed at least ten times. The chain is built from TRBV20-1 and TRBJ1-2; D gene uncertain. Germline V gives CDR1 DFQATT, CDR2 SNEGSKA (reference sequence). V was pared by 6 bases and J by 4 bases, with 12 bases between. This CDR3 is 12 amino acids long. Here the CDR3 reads CSASRVTYGYTF. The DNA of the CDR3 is TGCAGTGCCAGCAGAGTTACCTATGGCTACACCTTC.

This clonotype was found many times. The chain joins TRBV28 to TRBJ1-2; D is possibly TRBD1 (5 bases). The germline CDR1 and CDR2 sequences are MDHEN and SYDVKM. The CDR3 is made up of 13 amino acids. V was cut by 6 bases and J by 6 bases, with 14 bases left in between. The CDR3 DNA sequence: TGTGCCAGCAGCCCAAGCGGGGCCCATGGCTACACCTTC. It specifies CASSPSGAHGYTF.